The 10 T cell receptor beta chains given below trace back to one sample, sequenced in a study of beta chain features in type 1 diabetes. Study results and caveats: Researchers report that Type 1 diabetes patients had moderately but significantly shorter TCRB CDR3s across all four CD4+ subsets.

Every bit of the isolated RNA underwent reverse transcription, so sequencing read expressed TCRB transcripts. Sequenced by immunoSEQ multiplex PCR; TCRdb stores in-frame clones only, minus some. The sample shows 300,000 to 350,000 clones, about a tenth of them seen only once. Antigens for these TCRs are unknown. Material: central memory CD4+ T cells from blood. Every receptor here comes from a man aged 25-45 years with type 1 diabetes.

This clone was counted a few times. This chain links TRBV25-1 with TRBJ1-1, with D perhaps TRBD1 (5 bases). V dropped 3 bases and J dropped 5 bases, with 13 bases sitting between them. CDR3 size: 14 residues. Germline CDR1 reads MGHDK; CDR2 reads SYGVNS. The CDR3 DNA sequence: TGTGCCAGCAGTGATAAGGGGCGTGGTACTGAAGCTTTCTTT. Amino acids: CASSDKGRGTEAFF.

A word on this clone: Other DNA sequences in the same sample also yield this CDR3. The chain combines TRBV19 with TRBJ1-2, with no clear D. From germline, CDR1 is LNHDA and CDR2 SQIVND (reference sequence). V lost 0 bases to trimming and J lost 4 bases, with 3 bases between them. CDR3 size: 12 residues. CDR3 sequence (DNA): TGTGCCAGTAGTATAGAGGGCTATGGCTACACCTTC. Translating it yields CASSIEGYGYTF.

The chain uses TRBV28 and TRBJ2-3; 7 bases are a match to TRBD2. V trimming: 6 bases; J trimming: 2 bases; junction bases outside the gene matches: 8. Germline lookup yields CDR1 MDHEN and CDR2 SYDVKM. The CDR3 covers 15 residues. The DNA of the CDR3 is TGTGCCAGCAGCCGTACGCGGGGGTACACAGATACGCAGTATTTT. It is translated as CASSRTRGYTDTQYF. The complete variable domain, with remaining parts taken from reference TRBV28 and TRBJ2-3, reads DVKVTQSSRYLVKRTGEKVFLECVQDMDHENMFWYRQDPGLGLRLIYFSYDVKMKEKGDIPEGYSVSREKKERFSLILESASTNQTSMYLCASSRTRGYTDTQYFGPGTRLTVL.

This clone was recorded a few times. This sequence joins TRBV15 and TRBJ2-5; 8 bases align to TRBD1. V lost 1 base to trimming and J lost 4 bases; unmatched junction nucleotides: 5. CDR3 length: 15 amino acids. Germline V lookup: CDR1 LNHNV, CDR2 YYDKDF (reference sequence). The CDR3 sequence: CATSRVDRGGETQYF. CDR3 nucleotide sequence: TGTGCCACCAGCAGAGTTGACAGGGGAGGAGAGACCCAGTACTTC.

This clone was recorded a few times. This rearrangement joins TRBV28 to TRBJ2-3; 8 bases are shared with TRBD1. Unmatched junction bases numbered 8, after V lost 7 bases and J lost 2 bases. Germline V gene lookup returns CDR1 MDHEN and CDR2 SYDVKM. The CDR3 runs to 15 residues. CDR3 sequence: CASTPSGGDTDTQYF. The CDR3 DNA reads as TGTGCCAGCACACCATCAGGGGGCGACACAGATACGCAGTATTTT.

This clone has more than one count but fewer than ten. DNA for the CDR3: TGTGCCAGCAGAGCCGGGACTAGCGACTCAGATACGCAGTATTTT. Its protein is CASRAGTSDSDTQYF. The chain uses TRBV2 and TRBJ2-3, with 10 bases fitting TRBD2. V lost 6 bases and J lost 4; bases outside the gene matches: 7. Germline V gives CDR1 SNHLY, CDR2 FYNNEI. The CDR3 spans 15 residues.

The V gene is TRBV27, the J gene TRBJ2-3; D not resolved. Germline CDR1 is MNHEY and CDR2 is SMNVEV (reference sequence). The V gene lost 8 bases and the J gene lost 6 bases, with 9 bases spanning the gap. The CDR3 spans 11 residues. DNA of the CDR3: TGTGCCAGCGGCTCAGCGGATACGCAGTATTTT. Its translation: CASGSADTQYF.

This clone was recorded a few times. The gene calls are TRBV18 and TRBJ2-3; D ambiguous. V lost 2 bases and J 2 bases, leaving 14 bases between the germline ends. CDR1 KGHSH and CDR2 LQKENI come from the germline V gene. The CDR3 extends over 16 amino acids. The CDR3 spells CASSPSLGSNTDTQYF. As DNA, the CDR3 is TGTGCCAGCTCACCATCCCTGGGCAGTAACACAGATACGCAGTATTTT.

In its sample, this clone was seen a few times. The chain uses TRBV9 and TRBJ2-1; 8 bases match TRBD1. This CDR3 comprises 15 residues. V shed 0 bases and J 10 bases; nucleotides not matched to a gene: 9. Germline V gene data show CDR1 as SGDLS and CDR2 as YYNGEE. CDR3 residues: CASSVDGTGGLEQFF. The CDR3 region has the DNA TGTGCCAGCAGCGTAGACGGGACAGGTGGGCTCGAGCAGTTCTTC.

This clone has more than one count but fewer than ten. This chain joins TRBV6-6 and TRBJ1-2, with a weak D call TRBD1 (5 bases). This CDR3 is 13 amino acids long. Germline V CDR1 and CDR2: MNHNY, SVGAGI (reference sequence). The V and J ends lost 1 base and 5 bases respectively, with 8 bases between them. The CDR3 is CASSYYQGYGYTF. In nucleotides, the CDR3 is TGTGCCAGCAGTTACTATCAGGGTTATGGCTACACCTTC.